Below, 28 T cell receptor beta chains from the same sample are listed, as sequenced in a study of CD8 T cells in Susac syndrome. RNA amounts of roughly 0.5 to 1 ug underwent reverse transcription with random hexamers. Each CDR3 protein gets one entry after TCRdb re-called the immunoSEQ multiplex PCR reads with MiXCR. The table includes 95,000 to 150,000 distinct CDR3 sequences, around 94% detected once. Input material: CD8+ T cells from PBMCs. The receptors were sampled from a human donor with Susac syndrome.

The CDR3 DNA sequence: TGTGCCAGCAGTATCGGGCAGGACCAAGAGACCCAGTACTTC. This encodes CASSIGQDQETQYF. The chain uses TRBV27 and TRBJ2-5; D not resolved. V dropped 5 bases and J dropped 0 bases, with 10 bases sitting between them. This CDR3 contains 14 residues. Germline V gene data show CDR1 as MNHEY and CDR2 as SMNVEV (reference sequence).

The rearrangement uses TRBV13 and TRBJ2-1; D is unclear. V was clipped by 0 bases and J by 10 bases, with 10 bases between them. The CDR3 has 13 residues. CDR1 is PRHDT, CDR2 FYEKMQ, per germline (reference sequence). The CDR3, as DNA: TGTGCCAGCAGCTTAGGCGCCAACCAGGAGCAGTTCTTC. The encoded protein is CASSLGANQEQFF. Full variable domain (outside the CDR3, taken from reference TRBV13 and TRBJ2-1): AAGVIQSPRHLIKEKRETATLKCYPIPRHDTVYWYQQGPGQDPQFLISFYEKMQSDKGSIPDRFSAQQFSDYHSELNMSSLELGDSALYFCASSLGANQEQFFGPGTRLTVL.

CDR3 DNA sequence: TGTGCCAGCAGCTCAGGGCCTGGGACTAGCCCGGCAGATACGCAGTATTTT. This encodes CASSSGPGTSPADTQYF. V and J are TRBV7-9 and TRBJ2-3; the match to TRBD2 covers 9 bases. The V gene end was trimmed by 4 bases and the J gene end by 4 bases; junction bases not matched to a gene: 12. The CDR3 covers 17 residues. The germline V gene encodes CDR1 SEHNR and CDR2 FQNEAQ (reference sequence).

The rearrangement uses TRBV4-3 and TRBJ1-2; possible D gene TRBD1, 5 bases. V was shortened by 0 bases and J by 4 bases, with 12 bases between the two germline ends. This CDR3 is built from 15 residues. Looked up from germline, CDR1 is LGHNA and CDR2 is YSLEER. In DNA, the CDR3 is TGCGCCAGCAGCCAAGACAGGGCAACCTCCTATGGCTACACCTTC. Protein sequence: CASSQDRATSYGYTF.

The chain employs TRBV7-2 and TRBJ2-7; 9 positions match TRBD2. With V trimmed by 2 bases and J by 4 bases, 9 bases remained unmatched. This CDR3 has 16 amino acids. Germline loops: CDR1 SGHTA, CDR2 FQGNSA. In nucleotides, the CDR3 is TGTGCCAGCAGCTTATCCGGGACTAGCACCGTTTACGAGCAGTACTTC. This sequence encodes CASSLSGTSTVYEQYF.

This chain links TRBV10-3 with TRBJ1-1; possibly TRBD1 for D (5 bases). With 6 bases removed from V and 0 bases from J, the gap between germline ends came to 20 bases. This CDR3 has 17 amino acids. CDR1 and CDR2 from the germline V gene are ENHRY and SYGVKD. CDR3 loop: CAIRSGGIGTVNTEAFF. Written as DNA, the CDR3 is TGTGCCATCAGATCTGGGGGGATCGGAACAGTGAACACTGAAGCTTTCTTT.

The chain's CDR3 is CASSPGDRPYEQYF. The CDR3 DNA reads TGTGCCAGCAGTCCGGGGGACCGTCCCTACGAGCAGTACTTC. The chain couples TRBV27 to TRBJ2-7, with D maybe TRBD2 (6 bases). The CDR3 is 14 residues long. In germline, CDR1 is MNHEY, CDR2 SMNVEV (reference sequence). Between the trimmed V and J ends, which lost 5 bases and 2 bases, there was a span of 13 bases.

The gene calls are TRBV20-1 and TRBJ2-5; no reliable D call. V was trimmed by 5 bases and J by 5 bases, leaving 15 bases between them. The germline V gene has CDR1 DFQATT and CDR2 SNEGSKA (reference sequence). The CDR3 contains 13 residues. The chain's CDR3 is CSASKVPGETQYF. In nucleotides, the CDR3 is TGCAGTGCTTCCAAGGTCCCCGGGGAGACCCAGTACTTC.

This chain joins TRBV30 and TRBJ2-1, with TRBD2 as a possible D gene (6 bases). This CDR3 region has 13 residues. V shed 8 bases and J shed 6 bases, with 17 bases lying between them. Germline V gene data show CDR1 as GTSNPN and CDR2 as SVGIG (reference sequence). The CDR3 region has the DNA TGTGCCGGGACCGGGAGTGGGGCCAATGAGCAGTTCTTC. It codes for CAGTGSGANEQFF.

V and J are TRBV4-1 and TRBJ2-2; TRBD2 agrees at 10 bases. The CDR3 consists of 20 residues. Germline V gives CDR1 MGHRA, CDR2 YSYEKL. V trimming: 3 bases; J trimming: 6 bases; junction bases outside the gene matches: 19. CDR3 protein: CASSHATRLAGVVGAGELFF. DNA of the CDR3: TGCGCCAGCAGCCACGCTACCCGACTAGCGGGCGTAGTAGGGGCCGGGGAGCTGTTTTTT.

The rearrangement links TRBV4-1 to TRBJ1-2; TRBD1 matches 10 bases. Germline-derived CDR1 and CDR2 are MGHRA and YSYEKL. The V and J ends lost 4 bases and 3 bases, in that order; junction bases with no gene match: 14. The CDR3 loop spans 18 amino acids. The CDR3 DNA is TGCGCCAGCAGCCTTCCTGGGGGGACAGGGGCGGCCTACTATGGCTACACCTTC. This encodes CASSLPGGTGAAYYGYTF.

The V and J genes are TRBV6-2 or TRBV6-3 and TRBJ1-5; D is ambiguous. Germline-derived CDR1 and CDR2 are MNHEY and SVGEGT. The CDR3 is made up of 14 amino acids. Trimming removed 2 bases at V and 5 bases at J, with 10 bases between. This CDR3 reads CASSYDEGYQPQHF. In DNA form, the CDR3 reads TGTGCCAGCAGTTACGACGAAGGTTATCAGCCCCAGCATTTT.

This chain links TRBV5-1 with TRBJ2-1, with a weak D call TRBD1 (5 bases). Trimming shortened V by 0 bases and J by 0 bases, and 10 bases separated the two germline ends. The CDR3 runs 16 residues. Per the germline V gene, CDR1 is SGHRS and CDR2 is YFSETQ. The chain's CDR3 is CASSLEGISSYNEQFF. Here the CDR3 DNA reads TGCGCCAGCAGCTTGGAGGGGATTTCCTCCTACAATGAGCAGTTCTTC.

The J gene is TRBJ2-2, the V gene TRBV29-1, with TRBD2 matching over 9 bases. After removal of 6 bases from V and 4 bases from J, the junction contained 12 bases not matched to a gene. Germline V CDR1 and CDR2: SQVTM, ANQGSEA. CDR3 length: 16 residues. CDR3 region: CSVQLPGTSFTGELFF. DNA for the CDR3: TGCAGCGTGCAACTCCCCGGGACTAGCTTCACCGGGGAGCTGTTTTTT.

V usage is TRBV4-1 and J usage is TRBJ2-1, with D possibly being TRBD2 (5 bases). Trimming took off 0 bases at V and 0 bases at J, with 9 bases between the two ends. CDR1 and CDR2 from the germline V gene are MGHRA and YSYEKL. The CDR3 has 16 amino acids. The CDR3 protein is CASSQEDWSSYNEQFF. CDR3 nucleotides: TGCGCCAGCAGCCAAGAGGACTGGAGCTCCTACAATGAGCAGTTCTTC.

The chain combines TRBV5-1 with TRBJ2-5; tentatively, D is TRBD1 or TRBD2 (5 bases each). V lost 0 bases and J lost 5, with 14 bases in between. The CDR3 has 15 amino acids. CDR1 and CDR2 from the germline V gene are SGHRS and YFSETQ. CDR3 nucleotides: TGCGCCAGCAGCTTGGGGGCCGGGGACGTGGAGACCCAGTACTTC. It translates to CASSLGAGDVETQYF.

The chain is built from TRBV5-6 and TRBJ2-1, with D tentatively TRBD1 (6 bases). CDR1 SGHDT and CDR2 YYEEEE come from the germline V gene. This CDR3 has 14 residues. Trimming removed 0 bases at V and 12 bases at J, with 16 bases between. The CDR3 reads CASSLASGQLLQFF. As DNA, the CDR3 is TGTGCCAGCAGCTTGGCCTCCGGACAGCTGTTGCAGTTCTTC.

The V call is TRBV30, the J call TRBJ1-1; 12 positions agree with TRBD1. The CDR3 extends over 16 amino acids. Germline trimming cut 0 bases from V and 5 bases from J; bases unmatched to any gene: 7. In germline, CDR1 is GTSNPN, CDR2 SVGIG (reference sequence). The CDR3 DNA sequence: TGTGCCTGGAGTGTACGGGACAGGGGGCTTGGGACTGAAGCTTTCTTT. This translates into CAWSVRDRGLGTEAFF.

The chain uses TRBV13 and TRBJ2-3; 9 nucleotides align to TRBD2. The CDR3 loop spans 16 amino acids. Germline values: CDR1 PRHDT, CDR2 FYEKMQ (reference sequence). J gave up 3 bases and V 1 base, and 5 bases lay outside the gene matches. The CDR3 DNA reads TGTGCCAGCAGCTTAGAAGGCGGGGGGGAGACAGATACGCAGTATTTT. Its protein product is CASSLEGGGETDTQYF.

This clonotype was detected only once. The chain links TRBV7-3 to TRBJ2-3, with D possibly TRBD2 on 6 matching bases. Per germline, CDR1 SGHTA and CDR2 FQGTGA. This CDR3 spans 15 amino acids. Trimming stripped 5 bases from V and 0 bases from J, with 12 bases between. The DNA of the CDR3 is TGTGCCAGCAGCCCCCTCGGGGGTAGCACAGATACGCAGTATTTT. It yields the protein CASSPLGGSTDTQYF.

In nucleotides, the CDR3 is TGTGCCAGCAGCTTAGTCGGTAGCGGGGGGCAAGAGACCCAGTACTTC. It codes for CASSLVGSGGQETQYF. The rearrangement joins TRBV7-9 to TRBJ2-5; 10 nucleotides agree with TRBD2. With 1 base clipped from V and 2 bases from J, the junction kept 4 bases outside the gene matches. CDR3 length: 16 residues. CDR1 is SEHNR, CDR2 FQNEAQ, per germline (reference sequence). Full variable domain (remainder filled in from reference TRBV7-9 and TRBJ2-5): DTGVSQNPRHKITKRGQNVTFRCDPISEHNRLYWYRQTLGQGPEFLTYFQNEAQLEKSRLLSDRFSAERPKGSFSTLEIQRTEQGDSAMYLCASSLVGSGGQETQYFGPGTRLLVL.

The gene calls are TRBV3-1 and TRBJ2-7; 8 bases are a match to TRBD1. With V trimmed by 4 bases and J by 2 bases, 4 bases remained unmatched. This CDR3 spans 14 amino acids. Germline V gene sequence: CDR1 LGHDT, CDR2 YNNKEL (reference sequence). CDR3 DNA sequence: TGTGCCAGCAGCCCCGACAGGGGCCCCTACGAGCAGTACTTC. Translation gives CASSPDRGPYEQYF.

The V and J genes are TRBV5-1 and TRBJ2-7; D remains ambiguous. Trimming stripped 0 bases from V and 0 bases from J, with 13 bases between. Germline V lookup: CDR1 SGHRS, CDR2 YFSETQ. This CDR3 has 16 amino acids. The CDR3 sequence: CASSLAGPRSSYEQYF. CDR3 bases: TGCGCCAGCAGCTTGGCGGGCCCAAGGAGCTCCTACGAGCAGTACTTC.

This CDR3 reads CASSIPPDTQYF. The CDR3 DNA reads as TGTGCCAGTAGTATTCCCCCAGATACGCAGTATTTT. This chain connects TRBV19 to TRBJ2-3; D gene ambiguous. The CDR3 covers 12 residues. Germline V gene lookup returns CDR1 LNHDA and CDR2 SQIVND (reference sequence). Trimming removed 3 bases at V and 4 bases at J, with 5 bases between.

The CDR3: CASSQQVAAGVGGGETQYF. The CDR3 bases are TGTGCCAGCAGCCAACAGGTGGCAGCGGGAGTCGGAGGAGGAGAGACCCAGTACTTC. The chain has TRBV4-2 and TRBJ2-5, with 8 bases matching TRBD2. Trimming at V came to 2 bases and at J to 4 bases, leaving 18 bases not matched to a gene. The CDR3 covers 19 residues. In germline, CDR1 is LGHNA, CDR2 YNFKEQ.

This chain links TRBV27 with TRBJ1-2; D is undetermined. CDR3 length: 13 amino acids. Germline CDR1 reads MNHEY; CDR2 reads SMNVEV (reference sequence). V lost 3 bases, J lost 4 bases, and 9 bases lay in between. The DNA of the CDR3 is TGTGCCAGCAGTTTCGAGGGAAGCTATGGCTACACCTTC. It translates to CASSFEGSYGYTF.

The chain links TRBV9 to TRBJ1-1; D unclear. CDR3 length: 13 residues. With 0 bases removed from V and 5 bases from J, the gap between germline ends came to 8 bases. Germline V CDR1 and CDR2: SGDLS, YYNGEE. CDR3 sequence: CASSVGYGTEAFF. The CDR3 DNA sequence: TGTGCCAGCAGCGTAGGGTATGGGACTGAAGCTTTCTTT.

This clonotype was recorded only once. V usage is TRBV27 and J usage is TRBJ2-7; possible D gene TRBD1, 5 bases. Looked up from germline, CDR1 is MNHEY and CDR2 is SMNVEV (reference sequence). The CDR3 consists of 17 residues. The V end was cut by 2 bases, the J end by 2 bases, with 19 bases between. The CDR3 reads CASSLAGLQQVPYEQYF. CDR3 DNA sequence: TGTGCCAGCAGTTTAGCAGGGCTGCAGCAGGTCCCCTACGAGCAGTACTTC.